The entry that follows covers one T cell receptor beta chain sequence. As yet, its antigen is unknown. This entry is derived from a study of shared clonotypes between healthy human individuals. The V gene lost 5 bases and the J gene lost 1 base, with 12 bases spanning the gap. This CDR3 is 15 amino acids long. Per the germline V gene, CDR1 is MDHEN and CDR2 is SYDVKM. Whole-study results and caveats: Four donors shared approximately 5% of their naive CD4 clonotypes.

Only in-frame clones appear in the TCRdb table, and some are missing; sequencing was by immunoSEQ multiplex PCR. In the table there are a few million clones, approximately 92% of which are singletons. Naive CD8 isolation took CD45RO-negative cells positively selected for CCR7 and excluded terminally differentiated effector memory CD45RA+ cells. Healthy HIV-negative adults without recent acute infections or vaccinations served as donors. The receptor comes from a man between 18 and 29 years old in good health. Some clones in this sample may be carry-over from other donors' samples. V is TRBV28 and J is TRBJ1-5; D is unresolved. Sequencing was carried out using naive CD8+ T cells from PBMCs. The CDR3 here is CASSPRPRSNQPQHF. The DNA of the CDR3 is TGTGCCAGCAGTCCGAGGCCACGAAGCAATCAGCCCCAGCATTTT.